This T cell receptor beta chain derives from a study of blood T cell repertoires in COVID-19. Study information: The United States, Italy and Spain supplied acute and convalescent COVID-19 samples.

Original processing methods: By means of reference gene primer amplification, nucleated cell counts were estimated. The table came from immunoSEQ multiplex PCR; TCRdb's copy has only in-frame clones and leaves some out. V and J calls and clone size are as listed in that table; D and trimming were resolved from the DNA. The sample lists a few hundred thousand clones, around 82% occurring once. Patients in Seattle were enrolled during active infection, then followed longitudinally. Germline V gene sequence: CDR1 SGHRS, CDR2 YFSETQ. CDR3 length equals 17 residues. The V and J ends lost 2 bases and 3 bases, in that order; junction bases with no gene match: 14.

Specimen: peripheral blood. The chain is built from TRBV5-1 and TRBJ2-7; TRBD2 matches 7 bases. This receptor was obtained from a person aged 70 to 85 with COVID-19, enrolled during active disease. Here the CDR3 DNA reads TGCGCCAGCAGCTTCAGAGGTTCGGGGGGAAGGAACTACGAGCAGTACTTC. Amino acid sequence: CASSFRGSGGRNYEQYF.